This TCR beta chain stems from a study of CD4 T cells in relation to SARS-CoV-2 and coronaviruses. Looking at the study overall: ViraFEST: approximately 10-day antigen culture of PBMCs, then TCR beta CDR3 sequencing. Study conclusions and caveats: Crossreactivity was assessed only for spike protein, not other viral proteins.

TCRdb's table, derived via immunoSEQ multiplex PCR, lists solely in-frame clones and lacks some. This repertoire shows 25,000 to 35,000 clones, 55% to 75% found once; its top ten account for 9% to 15%. CD4+ T cells from unexposed donors were obtained before the COVID-19 pandemic (2011-2018). Isolation of CD4+ T cells took place after roughly nine days in culture. As cell numbers allowed, unexposed-donor CD4+ T cells faced SARS-CoV-2 S/N and four cold-coronavirus spikes. As for this clone: Its target is unknown.

Germline assignment: CDR1 SQVTM and CDR2 ANQGSEA. The CDR3 runs 15 residues. V was pared by 5 bases and J by 3 bases, with 7 bases of the junction left unmatched. V usage is TRBV29-1 and J usage is TRBJ2-2; 9 bases match TRBD1. Specimen: CD4+ T cells from PBMCs, cultured in vitro. This receptor was identified in a human donor in good health. CDR3 DNA sequence: TGCAGCGTTTCCCTACAGGGGGCGGACACCGGGGAGCTGTTTTTT. Amino acids: CSVSLQGADTGELFF.